This T cell receptor beta chain is from a study of shared clonotypes between healthy human individuals. Study conclusions and caveats: Naive CD4 clonotype sharing across several donors was approximately 5.2%.

A remark on this clone: The antigen remains unidentified. Other DNA sequences in the same sample also yield this CDR3.

In the CD4+ fraction, cells were divided into CD45RA+ naive and CD45RA-negative memory subsets. This table comes from immunoSEQ multiplex PCR, and its TCRdb copy is limited to in-frame clones, with some not included. The profile covers some 2,500,000 clones, with about 90% appearing a single time and about 0.36% taken by the ten largest. The germline V gene encodes CDR1 SGHRS and CDR2 YFSETQ. V lost 4 bases and J 3 bases, leaving 12 bases between the germline ends. CDR3 length: 14 amino acids. The V gene is TRBV5-1, the J gene TRBJ2-3, with D possibly TRBD1 on 5 matching bases. This receptor was identified in a man aged 18 to 29 in good health. Some clones in this sample may be carry-over from other donors' samples. Source material: naive CD4+ T cells from PBMCs. Subset denoted: CD45RA+ positively selected. The CDR3 spells CASSGQGRTDTQYF. DNA of the CDR3: TGCGCCAGCAGCGGGCAGGGTAGAACAGATACGCAGTATTTT. The variable domain in full, completed from reference TRBV5-1 and TRBJ2-3, reads KAGVTQTPRYLIKTRGQQVTLSCSPISGHRSVSWYQQTPGQGLQFLFEYFSETQRNKGNFPGRFSGRQFSNSRSEMNVSTLELGDSALYLCASSGQGRTDTQYFGPGTRLTVL.